The present TCR beta chain was sequenced within a study of graft-versus-host responses after intestinal transplantation. The wider study: As for transplant type, recipients had multivisceral, liver-intestinal, or isolated intestinal grafts. Recipients were all induced with anti-thymocyte globulin, then given tacrolimus and steroids for around three years.

Repertoires were generated with immunoSEQ multiplex PCR, while TCRdb's copy carries only in-frame clones and drops some. The table includes 45,000 to 60,000 clones, around 95% detected once. Points from the study as a whole: Early post-transplant falls in HvG clones accompanied the peak levels of circulating GvH clones. Recipient marrow harbored GvH clones, some of which surfaced first in ileum or blood.

On this clone itself: Its target is unknown.

This receptor was obtained from a human donor who was the organ donor for an intestinal transplant. Sequencing was performed on unstimulated CD8+ T cells sorted from spleen or lymph node cells, taken before transplant.

The CDR3 region is CASSQDFLRRVDPYNSPLHF. The CDR3 DNA sequence: TGTGCCAGCAGCCAAGATTTTTTGCGCAGGGTTGACCCCTATAATTCACCCCTCCACTTT. This chain links TRBV14 with TRBJ1-6; possibly TRBD1 for D (5 bases). The CDR3 consists of 20 residues. V was trimmed by 0 bases and J by 2 bases, leaving 20 bases between them. Germline lookup yields CDR1 SGHDN and CDR2 FVKESK.